One and the same sample provided the 16 T cell receptor beta chains below, sequenced in a study of T cells in Graves' hyperthyroidism and ophthalmopathy. RNA transcripts gave rise to amplified TCR beta CDR3 regions. The primer set for the first-round RT-PCR of the TCR CDR3 was HTBI. MiXCR was run by TCRdb on the multiplex PCR reads, yielding one entry per CDR3 protein. The sample holds about 840,000 distinct CDR3 sequences, around 39% seen once. The specimen sequenced was blood. The receptors shown here come from a man between 18 and 29 years old with Graves' hyperthyroidism.

This clonotype was counted only a few times. The chain links TRBV12-3 or TRBV12-4 to TRBJ1-2; D is uncertain. The V gene lost 2 bases and the J gene lost 0 bases, with 7 bases spanning the gap. The CDR3 is 14 amino acids. The CDR3 spells CASSLYRTNYGYTF. CDR3 sequence (DNA): TGTGCCAGCAGTTTATATCGAACTAACTATGGCTACACCTTC.

About this clonotype: A read error is possible here, since a much larger clone lies one base away. The rearrangement joins TRBV29-1 to TRBJ2-7, with D unresolved. The CDR3 loop spans 12 amino acids. In germline, CDR1 is SQVTM, CDR2 ANQGSEA. Here the CDR3 reads CSVSAGSDEQYF. The CDR3 coding sequence is TGCAGCGTTTCCGCAGGCTCCGACGAGCAGTACTTC.

This clonotype was picked up a small number of times. The rearrangement uses TRBV7-3 and TRBJ2-7; D unresolved. The germline V gene encodes CDR1 SGHTA and CDR2 FQGTGA. The V gene lost 5 bases and the J gene lost 0 bases, with 17 bases spanning the gap. The CDR3 covers 16 residues. The CDR3 loop reads CASSQADGRNSYEQYF. The CDR3 DNA sequence: TGTGCCAGCAGCCAAGCTGACGGACGGAACTCCTACGAGCAGTACTTC.

This clonotype was observed a few times. The rearrangement joins TRBV7-2 to TRBJ1-1, with unresolved D. Trimming took 2 bases from V and 4 from J, leaving 14 bases between them. The V gene's germline CDR1 is SGHTA and CDR2 FQGNSA. The CDR3 totals 15 residues. Here the CDR3 reads CASSLREGKGTEAFF. DNA for the CDR3: TGTGCCAGCAGCTTAAGGGAGGGAAAGGGCACTGAAGCTTTCTTT.

This clonotype was observed a few times. J is TRBJ1-5 and V is TRBV10-2; D gene uncertain. V lost 7 bases and J lost 4, with 8 bases in between. CDR3 length: 12 residues. Germline V gene sequence: CDR1 WSHSY, CDR2 SAAADI. The CDR3 coding sequence is TGCGCCAGCACGTCCCTTAATCAGCCCCAGCATTTT. It specifies CASTSLNQPQHF.

This chain uses TRBV25-1 with TRBJ1-6; D might be TRBD1 (6 bases). With 11 bases removed from V and 1 base from J, the gap between germline ends came to 18 bases. This CDR3 is 16 amino acids long. Per germline, CDR1 MGHDK and CDR2 SYGVNS. This CDR3 reads CAWRHRVGSYNSPLHF. The CDR3 DNA sequence: TGTGCCTGGAGGCACAGGGTGGGATCCTATAATTCACCCCTCCACTTT.

The V call is TRBV3-1, the J call TRBJ2-2; no definite D call. CDR1 is LGHDT and CDR2 is YNNKEL in the germline V gene (reference sequence). Trimming cost V 0 bases and J 2 bases, with 7 bases left between them. CDR3 length: 15 residues. Written as DNA, the CDR3 is TGTGCCAGCAGCCAAGATTCCGGTAACACCGGGGAGCTGTTTTTT. Translating it yields CASSQDSGNTGELFF.

For the CDR3, the DNA is TGTGCCTGGGGGGAGTACACCTACGAGCAGTACTTC. This sequence encodes CAWGEYTYEQYF. This sequence joins TRBV30 and TRBJ2-7, with D possibly being TRBD2 (5 bases). The CDR3 consists of 12 residues. Germline V gene data show CDR1 as GTSNPN and CDR2 as SVGIG (reference sequence). Trimming removed 5 bases at V and 2 bases at J, with 10 bases between.

The V call is TRBV2, the J call TRBJ1-6; D is unclear. Germline V gene sequence: CDR1 SNHLY, CDR2 FYNNEI. The CDR3 totals 16 residues. Trimming removed 6 bases from V and 0 bases from J, with 12 bases in between. DNA for the CDR3: TGTGCCAGCAGCCGGCCCAGTAGCTCCTATAATTCACCCCTCCACTTT. It codes for CASSRPSSSYNSPLHF.

The chain couples TRBV12-3 or TRBV12-4 to TRBJ1-4; D might be TRBD1 (6 bases). The CDR3 is 13 amino acids. Between the trimmed V and J ends, which lost 5 bases and 13 bases, there was a span of 17 bases. CDR3 nucleotides: TGTGCCAGCAGTCCAGGGGCTCAAATCGGACTGTTTTTT. Translating gives CASSPGAQIGLFF.

The genes are TRBV7-9 and TRBJ1-1; 9 nucleotides agree with TRBD1. Germline V gene lookup returns CDR1 SEHNR and CDR2 FQNEAQ (reference sequence). With V trimmed by 2 bases and J by 6 bases, 7 bases remained unmatched. The CDR3 contains 15 residues. The DNA of the CDR3 is TGTGCCAGCAGCTTAATAACAGGGGGCGGGTCTGAAGCTTTCTTT. It translates to CASSLITGGGSEAFF.

The chain uses TRBV20-1 and TRBJ2-2; no firm D call. The CDR3 covers 12 residues. Germline loops: CDR1 DFQATT, CDR2 SNEGSKA (reference sequence). The ends were cut back, 1 base at V and 8 bases at J, with 8 bases in the middle. The CDR3 loop is CSARGARGELFF. As DNA, the CDR3 is TGCAGTGCTAGAGGGGCCAGGGGGGAGCTGTTTTTT.

This clonotype was seen just once. The V and J genes are TRBV5-6 and TRBJ2-7; the D gene is possibly TRBD2 (5 bases). CDR1 SGHDT and CDR2 YYEEEE come from the germline V gene. Trimming left V 1 base short and J 3 bases short, with 20 bases between. This CDR3 is 17 amino acids long. The CDR3 loop is CASSLIGREWEFYEQYF. DNA for the CDR3: TGTGCCAGCAGCTTGATCGGCCGGGAATGGGAATTCTACGAGCAGTACTTC.

This clonotype has a count of ten or more. V is TRBV10-3 and J is TRBJ1-5, with no clear D. CDR1 is ENHRY, CDR2 SYGVKD, per germline. V was cut by 10 bases and J by 0 bases, with 10 bases left in between. This CDR3 comprises 13 residues. The CDR3 here is CASAQDSNQPQHF. Written as DNA, the CDR3 is TGTGCCAGCGCGCAGGATAGCAATCAGCCCCAGCATTTT.

The chain is built from TRBV29-1 and TRBJ1-2; no clear D. The germline V gene encodes CDR1 SQVTM and CDR2 ANQGSEA. The CDR3 length is 11 residues. Trimming removed 6 bases at V and 4 bases at J, with 9 bases between. CDR3 DNA: TGCAGCGTGCCCTCTAGCTATGGCTACACCTTC. Its translation is CSVPSSYGYTF.

This clonotype has only a few counts. The chain uses TRBV20-1 and TRBJ2-7, with 7 bases aligning to TRBD1. V was clipped by 4 bases and J by 0 bases; unmatched bases: 6. This CDR3 is built from 14 residues. Per the germline V gene, CDR1 is DFQATT and CDR2 is SNEGSKA (reference sequence). CDR3 residues: CSATGQDLSYEQYF. The CDR3 DNA reads as TGCAGTGCTACCGGACAGGATCTCTCCTACGAGCAGTACTTC.